This TCR beta chain was profiled in a study of T cell responses to AZD1222 COVID-19 vaccine. Using immunoSEQ multiplex PCR, the repertoire was profiled, and TCRdb retains in-frame clones only, with some absent. This sample has around 120,000 clones, with 75% to 95% found just once. Study observations and caveats: The peak T cell response came first, and repertoires were sampled only after it.

Per germline, CDR1 LGHDT and CDR2 YNNKEL (reference sequence). The CDR3 totals 13 residues. V lost 4 bases and J lost 4, with 10 bases in between. In this sample, this clone turned up once. What it binds is not known. Material: peripheral blood, obtained on day 0 of AZD1222 vaccination. The origin of this receptor is an adult in good health. V gene TRBV3-1 (or the pseudogene TRBV3-2) combines with J gene TRBJ1-2, with a weak D call TRBD1 (5 bases). For the CDR3, the DNA is TGTGCCAGCAGCCGGGACGGGGGCTATGGCTACACCTTC. Translating it yields CASSRDGGYGYTF.